This T cell receptor (beta chain) was recorded in a study of T cell responses to AZD1222 COVID-19 vaccine. Overall study results and limits: Seropositive AZD1222 recipients at baseline numbered only five or six. Only after the peak T cell response were repertoires sampled.

Method: immunoSEQ multiplex PCR; TCRdb's copy keeps in-frame clones and lacks some. The sample lists 150,000 or so clones; approximately 93% were seen once. Regarding this clone: The antigen is not known.

This specimen was peripheral blood, taken on day 0 of MenACWY control vaccination. The TCR comes from an adult in good health.

Written as DNA, the CDR3 is TGTGCCAGCAGCGGACAGGGGGGTGAAGCTTTCTTT. It is translated as CASSGQGGEAFF. The chain links TRBV6-5 to TRBJ1-1, with 10 bases lining up with TRBD1. Germline CDR1 is MNHEY and CDR2 is SVGAGI. With V trimmed by 6 bases and J by 7 bases, 2 bases remained unmatched. The CDR3 is made up of 12 amino acids.